Each of the 22 T cell receptor beta chains below was sequenced from the same sample in a study of T cells in Graves' hyperthyroidism and ophthalmopathy. Template material for amplifying TCR beta CDR3 regions consisted of RNA transcripts. HTBI primers drove first-round RT-PCR of the TCR CDR3. Using its own MiXCR run on the multiplex PCR reads, TCRdb lists one record per CDR3 protein. The table has just under 750,000 distinct CDR3 sequences, roughly 32% seen once. What was sequenced was blood. These receptor sequences come from a woman aged 40-49 years with Graves' hyperthyroidism.

This clonotype was picked up a small number of times. CDR3 sequence reads: CASSRPSSGNTIYF. CDR3 nucleotides: TGTGCCAGCAGTCGGCCGAGCTCTGGAAACACCATATATTTT. The chain combines TRBV25-1 with TRBJ1-3, with D uncertain. CDR1 and CDR2 (germline): MGHDK, SYGVNS. CDR3 length equals 14 residues. The ends were cut back, 5 bases at V and 0 bases at J, with 8 bases in the middle.

For this clonotype: It may be a read error: a sequence one base away is much more abundant. V is TRBV7-9 and J is TRBJ2-5; TRBD1 matches 8 bases. There are 15 residues in the CDR3. Germline-derived CDR1 and CDR2 are SEHNR and FQNEAQ (reference sequence). V trimming: 1 base; J trimming: 7 bases; junction bases outside the gene matches: 8. CDR3 protein: CASSLGTDRVGTQYF. The CDR3, as DNA: TGTGCCAGCAGCTTAGGAACGGACAGGGTAGGGACCCAGTACTTC.

This clonotype turned up a few times. A single base separates this from a much larger clone, so it may be a read error. This rearrangement joins TRBV6-2 or TRBV6-3 to TRBJ2-7; D gene uncertain. Germline lookup yields CDR1 MNHEY and CDR2 SVGEGT. This CDR3 has 11 amino acids. V was pared by 5 bases and J by 3 bases, with 5 bases between. The chain's CDR3 is CASSRVYEQYF. The CDR3 region has the DNA TGTGCCAGCAGTCGGGTCTACGAGCAGTACTTC.

This rearrangement joins TRBV10-3 to TRBJ2-5, with 9 nucleotides matching TRBD2. From germline, CDR1 is ENHRY and CDR2 SYGVKD. J gave up 3 bases and V 3 bases, and 14 bases lay outside the gene matches. The CDR3 totals 18 residues. The CDR3 region is CAISERTSVESDKETQYF. The CDR3 DNA reads as TGTGCCATCAGTGAACGGACTAGCGTAGAGTCCGATAAAGAGACCCAGTACTTC.

This clonotype was counted at least ten times. V is TRBV10-3 and J is TRBJ2-2; 8 bases are a match to TRBD1. CDR3 length equals 15 residues. V shed 6 bases and J 1 base; nucleotides not matched to a gene: 4. Per the germline V gene, CDR1 is ENHRY and CDR2 is SYGVKD. CDR3 nucleotide sequence: TGTGCCATCAGAACGGACAGGGTGAACACCGGGGAGCTGTTTTTT. Translated, it gives CAIRTDRVNTGELFF.

The table lists this clonotype with many counts. This chain connects TRBV25-1 to TRBJ1-6, with D hard to call. The CDR3 sequence is 14 residues long. V was trimmed by 7 bases and J by 3 bases, leaving 10 bases between them. Germline V CDR1 and CDR2: MGHDK, SYGVNS. The CDR3 sequence is CASTEQSYNSPLHF. In DNA, the CDR3 is TGTGCCAGCACGGAGCAGAGCTATAATTCACCCCTCCACTTT.

This clonotype has just one count. The chain couples TRBV7-9 to TRBJ2-7; 7 bases align to TRBD2. Trimming removed 5 bases from V and 4 bases from J; junction bases left unmatched: 5. Germline V gene data show CDR1 as SEHNR and CDR2 as FQNEAQ (reference sequence). CDR3 length: 13 residues. CDR3 in DNA: TGTGCCAGCAGCCCCCAAGCGGGATACGAGCAGTACTTC. It encodes CASSPQAGYEQYF.

J is TRBJ1-2 and V is TRBV7-9; TRBD1 is a possible D gene (6 bases). CDR3 size: 14 residues. Germline CDR1 SEHNR, CDR2 FQNEAQ (reference sequence). V lost 6 bases and J 4 bases, leaving 15 bases between the germline ends. The CDR3 DNA is TGTGCCAGCAGTTTTTGGACAGAGCCCTATGGCTACACCTTC. Its translation is CASSFWTEPYGYTF. Together with reference TRBV7-9 and TRBJ1-2, the CDR3 gives the full variable domain: DTGVSQNPRHKITKRGQNVTFRCDPISEHNRLYWYRQTLGQGPEFLTYFQNEAQLEKSRLLSDRFSAERPKGSFSTLEIQRTEQGDSAMYLCASSFWTEPYGYTFGSGTRLTVV.

The chain uses TRBV4-3 and TRBJ2-5, with D perhaps matching TRBD2 (5 bases). Germline V CDR1 and CDR2: LGHNA, YSLEER. V gave up 2 bases and J gave up 1 base, with 11 bases separating them. CDR3 length: 15 residues. CDR3 nucleotide sequence: TGCGCCAGCAGCCAATCAGCGGAACCCCAAGAGACCCAGTACTTC. It yields the protein CASSQSAEPQETQYF.

With respect to this clonotype: This could be a read error, since a much larger clone is one nucleotide away. This sequence joins TRBV10-2 and TRBJ1-4; D possibly corresponds to TRBD1 (6 bases). This CDR3 contains 14 residues. Germline V gene lookup returns CDR1 WSHSY and CDR2 SAAADI. V gave up 4 bases and J gave up 5 bases, with 11 bases separating them. The CDR3 nucleotides are TGCGCCAGCAGTGGGGGGCAGATAAATGAAAAACTGTTTTTT. This gives the protein CASSGGQINEKLFF.

The chain couples TRBV15 to TRBJ1-2; TRBD1 matches 9 bases. The CDR3 has 14 amino acids. Looked up from germline, CDR1 is LNHNV and CDR2 is YYDKDF (reference sequence). The trim removed 5 bases at V and 8 bases at J, leaving 9 bases unmatched. CDR3 in DNA: TGTGCCACCAGCGAGGCACAGGGGGCGGGCGGCTACACCTTC. Translation gives CATSEAQGAGGYTF.

A word on this clonotype: The conserved phenylalanine or tryptophan normally closing the CDR3 is absent here, so this likely arose from a read error. No DNA is shown, since the ends of the CDR3 on it are uncertain; the CDR3 is the one TCRdb lists. The V call is TRBV7-9, the J call TRBJ2-7; TRBD2 is the table's D call, not checked against the DNA. Per the germline V gene, CDR1 is SEHNR and CDR2 is FQNEAQ (reference sequence). The CDR3 totals 9 residues, both ends included. The CDR3 here is CASSPRTSG.

V is TRBV19 and J is TRBJ1-2; the D gene is possibly TRBD1 (6 bases). The CDR3 has 15 amino acids. The V gene lost 10 bases and the J gene lost 1 base, with 19 bases spanning the gap. CDR1 and CDR2 (germline): LNHDA, SQIVND (reference sequence). The CDR3 spells CATRGATGFNYGYTF. The CDR3 DNA follows: TGTGCCACCCGAGGAGCGACAGGCTTTAACTATGGCTACACCTTC.

Many counts were recorded for this clonotype. This rearrangement joins TRBV7-9 to TRBJ1-5, with D unclear. V lost 5 bases and J lost 4, with 6 bases in between. Looked up from germline, CDR1 is SEHNR and CDR2 is FQNEAQ (reference sequence). The CDR3 is made up of 12 amino acids. In DNA form, the CDR3 reads TGTGCCAGCAGCCCCCCGAATCAGCCCCAGCATTTT. Translating gives CASSPPNQPQHF.

V usage is TRBV19 and J usage is TRBJ2-5, with 7 nucleotides matching TRBD2. This CDR3 is built from 15 residues. Germline V gene sequence: CDR1 LNHDA, CDR2 SQIVND (reference sequence). With 9 bases clipped from V and 5 bases from J, the junction kept 15 bases outside the gene matches. The chain's CDR3 is CASSYSSGTYETQYF. The DNA for the CDR3 is TGTGCCAGCAGTTACTCGAGCGGGACGTACGAGACCCAGTACTTC.

The chain links TRBV7-9 to TRBJ2-3; 7 nucleotides agree with TRBD2. J gave up 4 bases and V 1 base, and 8 bases lay outside the gene matches. Germline CDR1 and CDR2: SEHNR and FQNEAQ (reference sequence). CDR3 length: 16 amino acids. CDR3 residues: CASSLGLASEADTQYF. The CDR3 coding sequence is TGTGCCAGCAGCTTAGGACTAGCCTCAGAGGCAGATACGCAGTATTTT.

The table lists this clonotype with many counts. The chain has TRBV5-5 and TRBJ1-2, with unresolved D. Germline V CDR1 and CDR2: SGHKS, YYEKEE (reference sequence). This CDR3 is 14 amino acids long. V lost 4 bases, J lost 2 bases, and 12 bases lay in between. Here the CDR3 reads CASSLDGENYGYTF. The CDR3 DNA reads as TGTGCCAGCAGCCTGGACGGAGAGAACTATGGCTACACCTTC.

This clonotype has only one observation. Germline is not matched at one junction end, which may reflect a read error. The rearrangement uses TRBV10-3 and TRBJ2-5, with D perhaps TRBD1 (7 bases). This CDR3 spans 14 amino acids. Germline CDR1 reads ENHRY; CDR2 reads SYGVKD. CDR3 nucleotides: TGTGCCAGCAGTGAGGTACAGGGGAGGGAGACCCAGTACTTC. Residues: CASSEVQGRETQYF.

The chain uses TRBV3-1 and TRBJ1-6, with 7 bases identical to TRBD1. Germline V gene sequence: CDR1 LGHDT, CDR2 YNNKEL (reference sequence). This CDR3 has 14 residues. J gave up 6 bases and V 2 bases, and 1 base lay outside the gene matches. As DNA, the CDR3 is TGTGCCAGCAGCCAACGGGACAGTAATTCACCCCTCCACTTT. Residues: CASSQRDSNSPLHF.

On this clonotype: It may be a read error: a sequence one base away is much more abundant. J is TRBJ1-1 and V is TRBV19, with 7 bases identical to TRBD1. Germline CDR1 is LNHDA and CDR2 is SQIVND (reference sequence). This CDR3 contains 13 residues. The CDR3 DNA follows: TGTACCAGTACTCGACAGGGTTGGACTGAAGCTTTCTTT. Translating gives CTSTRQGWTEAFF.

This clonotype appeared a few times. The J gene is TRBJ1-3, the V gene TRBV7-9; D might be TRBD1 (5 bases). This CDR3 is 19 amino acids long. Germline-derived CDR1 and CDR2 are SEHNR and FQNEAQ (reference sequence). V was shortened by 3 bases and J by 0 bases, with 21 bases between the two germline ends. The CDR3 loop reads CASSFGQGSSYSSGNTIYF. The CDR3 region has the DNA TGTGCCAGCAGCTTCGGGCAGGGCTCCAGCTATTCCTCTGGAAACACCATATATTTT. Supplemented by reference TRBV7-9 and TRBJ1-3, the full variable domain reads DTGVSQNPRHKITKRGQNVTFRCDPISEHNRLYWYRQTLGQGPEFLTYFQNEAQLEKSRLLSDRFSAERPKGSFSTLEIQRTEQGDSAMYLCASSFGQGSSYSSGNTIYFGEGSWLTVV.

This clonotype was detected a few times. The chain links TRBV20-1 to TRBJ1-1; D is possibly TRBD1 (5 bases). The V gene lost 3 bases and the J gene lost 5 bases, with 16 bases spanning the gap. Germline CDR1 and CDR2: DFQATT and SNEGSKA (reference sequence). This CDR3 comprises 14 residues. The CDR3 sequence is CSASKEGKRTEAFF. For the CDR3, the DNA is TGCAGTGCTAGTAAGGAGGGGAAGAGGACTGAAGCTTTCTTT.